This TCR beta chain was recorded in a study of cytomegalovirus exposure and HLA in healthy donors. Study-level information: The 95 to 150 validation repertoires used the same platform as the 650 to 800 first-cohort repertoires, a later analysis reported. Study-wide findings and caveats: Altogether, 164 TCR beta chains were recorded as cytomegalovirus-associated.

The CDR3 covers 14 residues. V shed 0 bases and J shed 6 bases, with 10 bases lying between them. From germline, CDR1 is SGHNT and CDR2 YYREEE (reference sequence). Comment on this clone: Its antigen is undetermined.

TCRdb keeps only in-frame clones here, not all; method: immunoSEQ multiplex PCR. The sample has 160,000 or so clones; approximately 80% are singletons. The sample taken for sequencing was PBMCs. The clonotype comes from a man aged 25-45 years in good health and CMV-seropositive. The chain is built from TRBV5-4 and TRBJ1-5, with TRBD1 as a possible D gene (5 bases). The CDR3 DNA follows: TGTGCCAGCAGCTTGGGGGGGGTCGGTCAGCCCCAGCATTTT. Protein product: CASSLGGVGQPQHF.